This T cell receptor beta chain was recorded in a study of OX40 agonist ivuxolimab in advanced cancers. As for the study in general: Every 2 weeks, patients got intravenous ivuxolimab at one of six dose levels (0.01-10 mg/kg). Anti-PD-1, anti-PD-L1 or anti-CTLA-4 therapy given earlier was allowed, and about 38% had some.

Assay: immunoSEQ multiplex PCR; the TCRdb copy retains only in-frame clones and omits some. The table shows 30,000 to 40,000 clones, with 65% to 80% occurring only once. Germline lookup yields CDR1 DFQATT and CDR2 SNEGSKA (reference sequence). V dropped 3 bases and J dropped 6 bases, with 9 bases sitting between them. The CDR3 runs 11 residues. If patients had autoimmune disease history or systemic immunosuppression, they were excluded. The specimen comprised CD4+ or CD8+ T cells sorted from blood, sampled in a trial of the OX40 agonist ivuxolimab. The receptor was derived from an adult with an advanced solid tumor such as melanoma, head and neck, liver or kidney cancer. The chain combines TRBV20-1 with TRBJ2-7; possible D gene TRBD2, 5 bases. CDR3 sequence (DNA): TGCAGTGCTAGCGGGAAGGGCGAGCAGTACTTC. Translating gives CSASGKGEQYF.